One and the same sample provided the 18 T cell receptor beta chains below, sequenced in a study of blood T cells in healthy people across ages. With a J-beta primer mix and a sample-barcoded 5' primer, a second PCR ran roughly 6 to 11 cycles. TCRdb passed the 5' RACE reads through MiXCR, listing each CDR3 protein once. The data show about 1,400,000 distinct CDR3 sequences, 42% seen once. Sequenced material: blood. The receptor set was obtained from a young woman in good health.

The table lists this clonotype with a few counts. This chain joins TRBV20-1 and TRBJ2-1; 12 nucleotides agree with TRBD2. The CDR3 contains 13 residues. CDR1 and CDR2 from the germline V gene are DFQATT and SNEGSKA (reference sequence). V lost 6 bases and J lost 9; bases outside the gene matches: 6. CDR3 amino acids: CSAAGTSGPEQFF. CDR3 sequence (DNA): TGCAGTGCCGCCGGGACTAGCGGGCCTGAGCAGTTCTTC.

This clonotype has more than one count but fewer than ten. The J gene is TRBJ2-5, the V gene TRBV20-1; D gene uncertain. The J call may be mistaken, given a closer DNA end match to TRBJ2-7. The germline V gene encodes CDR1 DFQATT and CDR2 SNEGSKA (reference sequence). The length of the CDR3 is 15 residues. CDR3 coding DNA: TGCAGTGCTAACCCTTACGGGTTCGTCGGGTACGAGCAGTACTTC. This translates into CSANPYGFVGYEQYF.

The chain recombines TRBV20-1 with TRBJ2-3; D remains unclear. Trimming removed 3 bases from V and 8 bases from J, with 12 bases in between. Germline assignment: CDR1 DFQATT and CDR2 SNEGSKA (reference sequence). This CDR3 is 12 amino acids long. This CDR3 is CSARAVGGTQYF. Written as DNA, the CDR3 is TGCAGTGCTAGGGCGGTGGGCGGTACGCAGTATTTT.

This clonotype was seen more than once but under ten times. The chain is built from TRBV20-1 and TRBJ2-2; D might be TRBD1 (5 bases). Deletions cut 3 bases from V and 2 bases from J, with 19 bases between. Germline V gives CDR1 DFQATT, CDR2 SNEGSKA (reference sequence). The CDR3 loop spans 17 amino acids. DNA of the CDR3: TGCAGTGCTAGCGCCTTGGGGTATGACAGAAACACCGGGGAGCTGTTTTTT. Its protein product is CSASALGYDRNTGELFF.

The chain combines TRBV7-6 with TRBJ2-1, with TRBD2 matching 11 bases. Germline values: CDR1 SGHVS, CDR2 FNYEAQ. The V segment lost 11 bases and the J segment 8 bases; nucleotides outside the gene matches: 20. This CDR3 has 17 residues. This chain's CDR3 is CAPPGLAGGKGIYEQFF. DNA of the CDR3: TGTGCCCCCCCGGGGCTAGCGGGGGGCAAAGGTATTTATGAGCAGTTCTTC.

The chain has TRBV29-1 and TRBJ2-7, with D possibly matching TRBD2 (5 bases). The germline CDR1 and CDR2 sequences are SQVTM and ANQGSEA. The germline V and J ends were trimmed by 6 bases and 2 bases, with 14 bases remaining between them. CDR3 length: 13 amino acids. This CDR3 reads CSVAPSGTYEQYF. The CDR3 DNA reads TGCAGCGTCGCCCCGTCGGGGACCTACGAGCAGTACTTC.

This clonotype was seen repeatedly, ten times or more. The gene calls are TRBV7-2 and TRBJ2-4; D remains unclear. CDR3 length: 14 amino acids. V was clipped by 0 bases and J by 1 base, with 4 bases between them. Germline lookup yields CDR1 SGHTA and CDR2 FQGNSA. CDR3 DNA: TGTGCCAGCAGCTTAGCAGGGGCCAAAAACATTCAGTACTTC. This encodes CASSLAGAKNIQYF.

CDR3 in DNA: TGTGCCAGCAGTTTACGAGCTAGCGGTCCCTACAATGAGCAGTTCTTC. Its translation: CASSLRASGPYNEQFF. This rearrangement joins TRBV12-3 or TRBV12-4 to TRBJ2-1; 7 positions match TRBD2. This CDR3 is built from 16 residues. J lost 2 bases, V lost 2 bases, and 6 bases had no gene match.

The gene calls are TRBV7-8 and TRBJ1-2, with D possibly TRBD1 on 5 matching bases. Germline V gene lookup returns CDR1 SGHVS and CDR2 FQNEAQ. The CDR3 covers 16 residues. The ends were cut back, 5 bases at V and 0 bases at J, with 16 bases in the middle. CDR3 amino acids: CASSAPRDQANYGYTF. In DNA, the CDR3 is TGTGCCAGCAGCGCCCCCCGGGACCAAGCTAACTATGGCTACACCTTC.

V is TRBV6-6 and J is TRBJ1-1; 9 bases fit TRBD1. Trimming cost V 7 bases and J 7 bases; bases outside gene matches: 13. The CDR3 sequence is 15 residues long. Germline lookup yields CDR1 MNHNY and CDR2 SVGAGI (reference sequence). CDR3 amino acids: CASTLRTGETYEAFF. The CDR3 DNA follows: TGTGCCAGCACTCTCCGGACAGGGGAGACGTATGAAGCTTTCTTT.

For this clonotype: A single base separates this from a much larger clone, so it may be a read error. This rearrangement joins TRBV29-1 to TRBJ2-1, with 9 positions matching TRBD2. The end of the DNA aligns better with TRBJ2-7, so the J call may be wrong. CDR1 and CDR2 from the germline V gene are SQVTM and ANQGSEA. CDR3 length: 18 residues. CDR3 region: CSVEDQAGGFLSYNEQYF. The CDR3 nucleotides are TGCAGCGTTGAAGATCAAGCGGGAGGCTTCCTCTCCTACAATGAGCAGTACTTC.

The chain couples TRBV25-1 to TRBJ2-7; TRBD1 matches at 8 bases. With 4 bases clipped from V and 3 bases from J, the junction kept 8 bases outside the gene matches. CDR1 is MGHDK, CDR2 SYGVNS, per germline. The CDR3 consists of 15 residues. CDR3 protein: CASSGPDRGIYEQYF. The CDR3 DNA follows: TGTGCCAGCAGTGGTCCCGACAGGGGTATCTACGAGCAGTACTTC.

This chain connects TRBV13 to TRBJ2-3, with 10 bases that match TRBD2. Per germline, CDR1 PRHDT and CDR2 FYEKMQ (reference sequence). The ends lost 6 bases at V and 11 bases at J; junction bases unmatched: 11. The CDR3 consists of 14 residues. The CDR3 loop reads CASRWWTSGCQQYF. For the CDR3, the DNA is TGTGCCAGCAGATGGTGGACTAGCGGTTGTCAGCAGTATTTT.

This clonotype turned up a few times. The chain has TRBV7-9 and TRBJ2-7; D might be TRBD1 (5 bases). Trimming stripped 6 bases from V and 3 bases from J, with 12 bases between. This CDR3 contains 13 residues. Germline V gene data show CDR1 as SEHNR and CDR2 as FQNEAQ (reference sequence). The CDR3 DNA follows: TGTGCCAGCAGTATGACAGAACTCTACGAGCAGTACTTC. This gives the protein CASSMTELYEQYF.

CDR3 in DNA: TGTGCCAGCAGCAATGGACAGGGGAACCAAGAGACCCAGTACTTC. Translated, it gives CASSNGQGNQETQYF. The rearrangement joins TRBV11-2 to TRBJ2-5; TRBD1 agrees at 9 bases. Trimming cost V 5 bases and J 0 bases; bases outside gene matches: 4. Looked up from germline, CDR1 is SGHAT and CDR2 is FQNNGV. This CDR3 comprises 15 residues.

This clonotype has more than one count but fewer than ten. The CDR3: CASSLDRSGNEQYF. CDR3 DNA sequence: TGTGCCAGCAGCTTAGACAGGAGCGGGAATGAGCAGTACTTC. The V gene is TRBV7-2, the J gene TRBJ2-5, with 7 bases lining up with TRBD2. The V gene's germline CDR1 is SGHTA and CDR2 FQGNSA. This CDR3 region has 14 residues. The trim removed 1 base at V and 11 bases at J, leaving 10 bases unmatched.

As to this clonotype: A much larger clone is a single base away; this may be a read error. This sequence joins TRBV20-1 and TRBJ2-7, with 10 bases aligning to TRBD2. CDR1 is DFQATT, CDR2 SNEGSKA, per germline (reference sequence). V lost 6 bases to trimming and J lost 3 bases; unmatched junction nucleotides: 14. The CDR3 covers 16 residues. The CDR3 sequence: CSASGTSEIRDYEQYF. The CDR3 DNA reads TGCAGTGCGAGTGGGACTAGCGAGATTAGAGACTACGAGCAGTACTTC.

A few counts support this clonotype. The rearrangement uses TRBV7-2 and TRBJ2-7, with TRBD1 as a possible D gene (6 bases). CDR3 size: 16 residues. V gave up 4 bases and J gave up 3 bases, with 19 bases separating them. Germline CDR1 and CDR2: SGHTA and FQGNSA. CDR3 in amino acids: CASSSYLPGHNYEQYF. The CDR3 region has the DNA TGTGCCAGCAGCTCGTACCTACCGGGACACAACTACGAGCAGTACTTC.